This T cell receptor beta chain was obtained from a study of STAT5B mutations in CD4+ large granular lymphocyte leukemia. Study overall: Among healthy donors, a particular HLA allele went with more CDR3 'QG' motifs. General observations from the study: Top patient clones used TRBV06 genes more often: 8/27 versus 2/35 in controls.

Sequencing was at survey level. Libraries were prepared by immunoSEQ multiplex PCR; TCRdb keeps only in-frame clonotypes and omits some of them. Of 23,000 or so clones in the sample, 70% to 80% are singletons; the top ten hold roughly a tenth. This clone appeared a few times. The antigen is unknown. V was pared by 2 bases and J by 1 base, with 10 bases between. The CDR3 contains 15 residues. Germline V gene data show CDR1 as SGHRS and CDR2 as YFSETQ. This sequence was found in a human donor in good health. Material: CD4+ T cells from blood buffy coats. The rearrangement links TRBV5-1 to TRBJ1-5, with D perhaps matching TRBD1 (6 bases). CDR3 sequence: CASSFTGLSNQPQHF. In DNA form, the CDR3 reads TGCGCCAGCAGCTTTACAGGGTTAAGCAATCAGCCCCAGCATTTT. The whole variable domain, filled in from reference TRBV5-1 and TRBJ1-5, reads KAGVTQTPRYLIKTRGQQVTLSCSPISGHRSVSWYQQTPGQGLQFLFEYFSETQRNKGNFPGRFSGRQFSNSRSEMNVSTLELGDSALYLCASSFTGLSNQPQHFGDGTRLSIL.